These 9 T cell receptor beta chains were sequenced from one sample in a study of T cells after yellow fever vaccination. TCRdb re-called the 5' RACE reads through MiXCR, storing one row per CDR3 protein. The sample lists 250,000 to 400,000 distinct CDR3 sequences; 4% to 5.5% were seen once. Source: PBMCs, taken 15 days after the yellow fever booster vaccination. The receptors stem from a man between 18 and 35 years old who received the YFV17D yellow fever vaccine.

This clonotype was detected ten times or more. The genes are TRBV4-3 and TRBJ1-5, with D possibly being TRBD1 (5 bases). There are 15 residues in the CDR3. The germline gives CDR1 LGHNA, CDR2 YSLEER. V was shortened by 0 bases and J by 11 bases, with 17 bases between the two germline ends. The CDR3 is CASSQDWDRWDSQHF. The CDR3 region has the DNA TGCGCCAGCAGCCAAGATTGGGACCGGTGGGATTCCCAGCATTTT.

This clonotype was found a few times. V is TRBV30 and J is TRBJ1-1, with unresolved D. This CDR3 spans 13 amino acids. V lost 4 bases to trimming and J lost 0 bases, with 9 bases between them. CDR1 and CDR2 (germline): GTSNPN, SVGIG (reference sequence). In nucleotides, the CDR3 is TGTGCCTGGACAGGACCCATGAACACTGAAGCTTTCTTT. Translated: CAWTGPMNTEAFF. The full variable domain, its missing parts supplied by reference TRBV30 and TRBJ1-1, is SQTIHQWPATLVQPVGSPLSLECTVEGTSNPNLYWYRQAAGRGLQLLFYSVGIGQISSEVPQNLSASRPQDRQFILSSKKLLLSDSGFYLCAWTGPMNTEAFFGQGTRLTVV.

A remark on this clonotype: One end of the junction fails to match germline, which may point to a read error. V and J are TRBV11-3 and TRBJ2-1; no definite D call. The CDR3 loop spans 13 amino acids. The germline V gene has CDR1 SGHNT and CDR2 YENEEA. CDR3 residues: CASSLGQLNEHFF. CDR3 sequence (DNA): TGTGCCAGCAGCTTAGGGCAACTCAATGAGCACTTCTTC.

At least ten counts were recorded for this clonotype. The V call is TRBV28, the J call TRBJ1-5, with a tentative D call TRBD1 (5 bases). Trimming cost V 7 bases and J 5 bases, with 12 bases left between them. Germline values: CDR1 MDHEN, CDR2 SYDVKM. This CDR3 is 13 amino acids long. The CDR3 nucleotides are TGTGCCAGCACCTGGGGCAGTCATCAGCCCCAGCATTTT. Its protein is CASTWGSHQPQHF. The complete variable domain, with remaining parts taken from reference TRBV28 and TRBJ1-5, reads DVKVTQSSRYLVKRTGEKVFLECVQDMDHENMFWYRQDPGLGLRLIYFSYDVKMKEKGDIPEGYSVSREKKERFSLILESASTNQTSMYLCASTWGSHQPQHFGDGTRLSIL.

The CDR3 DNA follows: TGTGCCAGCAGCCAAGATGTAGCGGGGGGCGGGGGGACCCAGTACTTC. Amino acids: CASSQDVAGGGGTQYF. The rearrangement links TRBV4-2 to TRBJ2-5; 10 bases align to TRBD2. Germline assignment: CDR1 LGHNA and CDR2 YNFKEQ. The CDR3 covers 16 residues. After removal of 0 bases from V and 7 bases from J, the junction contained 8 bases not matched to a gene.

This clonotype was seen at least ten times. The chain combines TRBV7-9 with TRBJ2-7, with 13 bases fitting TRBD2. The V segment lost 5 bases and the J segment 1 base; nucleotides outside the gene matches: 8. The CDR3 runs 17 residues. Looked up from germline, CDR1 is SEHNR and CDR2 is FQNEAQ (reference sequence). Here the CDR3 DNA reads TGTGCCAGCAGCGCCGGACTAGCGGGGGCCTCATCCTACGAGCAGTACTTC. This sequence encodes CASSAGLAGASSYEQYF.

This clonotype came up a few times. J is TRBJ2-3 and V is TRBV7-9; D might be TRBD2 (7 bases). This CDR3 has 16 residues. Per germline, CDR1 SEHNR and CDR2 FQNEAQ (reference sequence). With 5 bases removed from V and 3 bases from J, the gap between germline ends came to 18 bases. The CDR3 spells CASSPQGGGMTDTQYF. For the CDR3, the DNA is TGTGCCAGCAGCCCACAGGGCGGGGGTATGACAGATACGCAGTATTTT.

This clonotype has ten or more counts. This chain links TRBV18 with TRBJ2-3; D is tentatively TRBD1 or TRBD2 (5 bases each). The CDR3 length is 13 residues. Per germline, CDR1 KGHSH and CDR2 LQKENI. Trimming took 2 bases from V and 11 from J, leaving 14 bases between them. The CDR3 sequence is CASSPAGTPMQYF. CDR3 DNA: TGTGCCAGCTCACCAGCCGGGACCCCGATGCAGTATTTT.

This clonotype was counted ten times or more. The rearrangement links TRBV5-5 to TRBJ1-1; a possible D gene is TRBD1 (5 bases). The CDR3 spans 15 residues. Germline V gene sequence: CDR1 SGHKS, CDR2 YYEKEE (reference sequence). V lost 1 base, J lost 4 bases, and 14 bases lay in between. The CDR3 DNA follows: TGTGCCAGCAGCTTGATGGGGGGTGCTGGCACTGAAGCTTTCTTT. It encodes CASSLMGGAGTEAFF.